Here is one T cell receptor beta chain with its context. The record originates from a study of control samples from healthy donors and cancer patients. Some clones are missing from TCRdb's copy, which holds only in-frame ones; the method was immunoSEQ multiplex PCR. Of more than 95,000 clones detected, more than 75% appear once; the ten largest clones hold roughly 2.5%. Sample: blood. The sequence came from a woman in her 70s in good health.

The CDR3 protein is CASRRDRGLGNTQYF. The CDR3 coding sequence is TGTGCCAGCAGGCGGGACAGGGGGCTGGGAAATACGCAGTATTTT. The V and J genes are TRBV5-4 and TRBJ2-3; TRBD1 agrees at 12 bases. The length of the CDR3 is 15 residues. With V trimmed by 5 bases and J by 7 bases, 8 bases remained unmatched. Per germline, CDR1 SGHNT and CDR2 YYREEE (reference sequence).